These 22 T cell receptor beta chains share one sample of origin, sequenced in a study of T cell responses to AZD1222 COVID-19 vaccine. Assay used: immunoSEQ multiplex PCR; TCRdb lists only in-frame clones, some missing. The table includes about 50,000 clones, 65% to 80% detected once. The sample was peripheral blood, taken on day 0 of AZD1222 vaccination. The receptors were sampled from an adult in good health.

The CDR3 region has the DNA TGTGCCAGCAGCCCTGGGGGGGCTGGGACTGAAGCTTTCTTT. Residues: CASSPGGAGTEAFF. This chain uses TRBV11-2 with TRBJ1-1; D is possibly TRBD1 (6 bases). The CDR3 has 14 amino acids. Trimming took 5 bases from V and 5 from J, leaving 15 bases between them. Germline CDR1 SGHAT, CDR2 FQNNGV.

This rearrangement joins TRBV7-2 to TRBJ1-6; D remains ambiguous. CDR3 size: 15 residues. The germline CDR1 and CDR2 sequences are SGHTA and FQGNSA. Trimming cost V 0 bases and J 7 bases, with 10 bases left between them. CDR3 protein: CASSLALTANSPLHF. CDR3 DNA sequence: TGTGCCAGCAGCTTAGCCCTTACGGCCAATTCACCCCTCCACTTT.

CDR3 amino acids: CASSFNEGGYGYTF. For the CDR3, the DNA is TGTGCCAGCAGCTTTAACGAAGGGGGATATGGCTACACCTTC. The J gene is TRBJ1-2, the V gene TRBV7-9; TRBD1 is a possible D gene (6 bases). V was pared by 3 bases and J by 5 bases, with 13 bases between. The CDR3 runs to 14 residues. Per the germline V gene, CDR1 is SEHNR and CDR2 is FQNEAQ (reference sequence).

The gene calls are TRBV7-8 and TRBJ2-5; TRBD1 might be the D (6 bases). The V and J ends lost 5 bases and 1 base respectively, with 11 bases between them. Germline CDR1 is SGHVS and CDR2 is FQNEAQ. CDR3 length: 14 amino acids. CDR3 in DNA: TGTGCCAGCAGCCTCGGGACATCCCAAGAGACCCAGTACTTC. Amino acids: CASSLGTSQETQYF.

This sequence joins TRBV28 and TRBJ1-2; maybe TRBD1 (6 bases). V dropped 5 bases and J dropped 1 base, with 14 bases sitting between them. The CDR3 length is 15 residues. From germline, CDR1 is MDHEN and CDR2 SYDVKM. CDR3 sequence reads: CASSEAGVINYGYTF. CDR3 DNA: TGTGCCAGCAGTGAGGCAGGGGTCATTAACTATGGCTACACCTTC.

The chain recombines TRBV27 with TRBJ1-2, with TRBD1 identical over 7 bases. This CDR3 has 14 residues. V trimming: 4 bases; J trimming: 4 bases; junction bases outside the gene matches: 6. CDR1 is MNHEY and CDR2 is SMNVEV in the germline V gene (reference sequence). CDR3 loop: CASSSEGAAYGYTF. In nucleotides, the CDR3 is TGTGCCAGCAGTTCAGAGGGGGCCGCCTATGGCTACACCTTC.

V and J are TRBV20-1 and TRBJ1-4, with D perhaps matching TRBD1 (5 bases). Trimming removed 3 bases at V and 6 bases at J, with 14 bases between. This CDR3 has 14 residues. Germline V gene sequence: CDR1 DFQATT, CDR2 SNEGSKA (reference sequence). The CDR3 DNA follows: TGCAGTGCTAGTTCGGCGGCGGGGGATGAAAAACTGTTTTTT. Its protein product is CSASSAAGDEKLFF.

V usage is TRBV5-1 and J usage is TRBJ1-1; 9 positions agree with TRBD1. V was clipped by 4 bases and J by 7 bases; unmatched bases: 14. CDR1 is SGHRS, CDR2 YFSETQ, per germline. This CDR3 is 16 amino acids long. The CDR3 sequence: CASSLPTTGGVDEAFF. The DNA of the CDR3 is TGCGCCAGCAGCCTACCGACGACAGGGGGGGTGGATGAAGCTTTCTTT.

The gene calls are TRBV11-2 and TRBJ1-3, with D unresolved. The CDR3 is 15 residues long. Trimming left V 0 bases short and J 1 base short, with 7 bases between. From germline, CDR1 is SGHAT and CDR2 FQNNGV. The CDR3 DNA reads TGTGCCAGCAGCTTAGATATAGGGTCTGGAAACACCATATATTTT. Translated, it gives CASSLDIGSGNTIYF.

V usage is TRBV10-3 and J usage is TRBJ1-2; TRBD1 matches 8 bases. Unmatched junction bases numbered 16, after V lost 0 bases and J lost 10 bases. The CDR3 runs 17 residues. Germline CDR1 and CDR2: ENHRY and SYGVKD. In DNA form, the CDR3 reads TGTGCCATCAGTGAGTCAAATTGGGTAGGGACAGGCATAAACTACACCTTC. It specifies CAISESNWVGTGINYTF.

The chain employs TRBV28 and TRBJ2-3; weak D call: TRBD2 (5 bases). The CDR3 is 15 amino acids. V dropped 4 bases and J dropped 4 bases, with 15 bases sitting between them. Germline CDR1 MDHEN, CDR2 SYDVKM. The CDR3: CASSSGAVQSDTQYF. CDR3 DNA sequence: TGTGCCAGCAGTTCAGGAGCGGTGCAATCAGATACGCAGTATTTT.

The chain recombines TRBV19 with TRBJ1-2; 8 positions match TRBD1. V lost 7 bases and J lost 3; bases outside the gene matches: 7. Germline assignment: CDR1 LNHDA and CDR2 SQIVND (reference sequence). The CDR3 spans 14 residues. CDR3 bases: TGTGCCAGTACCCCGGACAGGGTTGACTATGGCTACACCTTC. This encodes CASTPDRVDYGYTF.

The chain has TRBV11-3 and TRBJ2-2, with D maybe TRBD2 (6 bases). Between the trimmed V and J ends, which lost 5 bases and 4 bases, there was a span of 8 bases. Germline CDR1 SGHNT, CDR2 YENEEA. This CDR3 contains 13 residues. This chain's CDR3 is CASSPGGTGELFF. In nucleotides, the CDR3 is TGTGCCAGCAGCCCCGGGGGCACCGGGGAGCTGTTTTTT. Full variable domain (missing parts from reference TRBV11-3 and TRBJ2-2): EAGVVQSPRYKIIEKKQPVAFWCNPISGHNTLYWYLQNLGQGPELLIRYENEEAVDDSQLPKDRFSAERLKGVDSTLKIQPAELGDSAVYLCASSPGGTGELFFGEGSRLTVL.

The rearrangement links TRBV28 to TRBJ2-3; D gene ambiguous. Germline CDR1 and CDR2: MDHEN and SYDVKM. The CDR3 is 13 residues long. Trimming took off 5 bases at V and 2 bases at J, with 8 bases between the two ends. Here the CDR3 DNA reads TGTGCCAGCAGTGACGTGGACACAGATACGCAGTATTTT. Amino acids: CASSDVDTDTQYF.

The chain links TRBV6-1 to TRBJ1-5; D call uncertain. Germline CDR1 and CDR2: MNHNS and SASEGT. The CDR3 has 16 residues. V was trimmed by 0 bases and J by 2 bases, leaving 11 bases between them. DNA of the CDR3: TGTGCCAGCAGTGAAGCGTCGGGCCAGGGCAATCAGCCCCAGCATTTT. This translates into CASSEASGQGNQPQHF.

This clone was observed once. The gene calls are TRBV30 and TRBJ1-2, with D maybe TRBD1 (5 bases). V shed 0 bases and J shed 6 bases, with 14 bases lying between them. The CDR3 is 14 residues long. Germline CDR1 is GTSNPN and CDR2 is SVGIG (reference sequence). The CDR3 nucleotides read TGTGCCTGGAGTGTACGCCAGGGAACGCATGGCTACACCTTC. Translating gives CAWSVRQGTHGYTF.

The chain joins TRBV29-1 to TRBJ2-6; a weak D match, TRBD2 (6 bases). This CDR3 has 14 amino acids. In germline, CDR1 is SQVTM, CDR2 ANQGSEA. V dropped 5 bases and J dropped 0 bases, with 8 bases sitting between them. The CDR3 reads CSVLTSSGANVLTF. The DNA for the CDR3 is TGCAGCGTTCTGACTAGCTCTGGGGCCAACGTCCTGACTTTC.

The genes are TRBV19 and TRBJ2-1; D is perhaps TRBD1 or TRBD2 (5 bases each). This CDR3 region has 12 residues. The germline V gene has CDR1 LNHDA and CDR2 SQIVND (reference sequence). The V end was cut by 6 bases, the J end by 7 bases, with 10 bases between. The CDR3 loop reads CASRDWGNEQFF. The DNA of the CDR3 is TGTGCCAGTAGAGACTGGGGGAATGAGCAGTTCTTC.

This clone appeared a single time. The CDR3, as DNA: TGTGCCAGCAGTGAAAGAGCAGGGGCATGCTACACCTTC. It yields the protein CASSERAGACYTF. The V call is TRBV25-1, the J call TRBJ1-2; D may be TRBD1 (6 bases). The V and J ends lost 2 bases and 9 bases respectively, with 13 bases between them. Germline loops: CDR1 MGHDK, CDR2 SYGVNS. CDR3 length: 13 amino acids.

V gene TRBV6-1 combines with J gene TRBJ1-2; 8 nucleotides match TRBD1. The CDR3 consists of 15 residues. Per the germline V gene, CDR1 is MNHNS and CDR2 is SASEGT. The junction had 8 bases not matched to a gene; V was cut back by 2 bases and J by 6 bases. In nucleotides, the CDR3 is TGTGCCAGCAGTGAATTGGCGACAGGGGTTGATGGCTACACCTTC. Translated, it gives CASSELATGVDGYTF.

CDR3: CASSGSSGRAKGYEQYF. The CDR3 DNA reads TGTGCCAGCAGTGGCTCTAGCGGGAGGGCCAAGGGCTACGAGCAGTACTTC. The chain couples TRBV2 to TRBJ2-7; TRBD2 matches at 12 bases. Germline V gene lookup returns CDR1 SNHLY and CDR2 FYNNEI. V was clipped by 4 bases and J by 3 bases; unmatched bases: 10. This CDR3 region has 17 residues.

The CDR3: CASSPLADTQYF. CDR3 nucleotides: TGTGCCAGCAGCCCACTAGCGGATACGCAGTATTTT. This rearrangement joins TRBV7-9 to TRBJ2-3, with 7 bases matching TRBD2. The germline V gene encodes CDR1 SEHNR and CDR2 FQNEAQ (reference sequence). Germline trimming cut 5 bases from V and 6 bases from J; bases unmatched to any gene: 2. CDR3 length equals 12 residues. Full variable domain (missing parts from reference TRBV7-9 and TRBJ2-3): DTGVSQNPRHKITKRGQNVTFRCDPISEHNRLYWYRQTLGQGPEFLTYFQNEAQLEKSRLLSDRFSAERPKGSFSTLEIQRTEQGDSAMYLCASSPLADTQYFGPGTRLTVL.